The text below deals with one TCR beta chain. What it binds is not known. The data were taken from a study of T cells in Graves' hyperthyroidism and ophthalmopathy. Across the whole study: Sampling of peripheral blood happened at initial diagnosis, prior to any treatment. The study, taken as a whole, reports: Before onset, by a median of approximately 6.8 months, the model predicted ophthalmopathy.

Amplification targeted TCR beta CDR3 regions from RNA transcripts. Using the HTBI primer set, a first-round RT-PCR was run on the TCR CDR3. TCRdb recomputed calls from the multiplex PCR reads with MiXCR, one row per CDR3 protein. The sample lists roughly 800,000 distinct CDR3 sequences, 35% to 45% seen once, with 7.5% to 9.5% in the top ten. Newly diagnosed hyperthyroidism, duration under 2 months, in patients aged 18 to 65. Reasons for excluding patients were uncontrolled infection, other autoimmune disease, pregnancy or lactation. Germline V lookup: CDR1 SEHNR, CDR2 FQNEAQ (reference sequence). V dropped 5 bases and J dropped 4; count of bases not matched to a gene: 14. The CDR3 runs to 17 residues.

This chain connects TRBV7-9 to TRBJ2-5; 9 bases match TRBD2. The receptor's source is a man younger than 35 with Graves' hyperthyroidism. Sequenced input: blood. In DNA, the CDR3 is TGTGCCAGCAGCCCCGGAGGAGCTGGCGGGGGGGGAGAGACCCAGTACTTC. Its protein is CASSPGGAGGGGETQYF.